Listed below are T cell receptor beta chains from one sample, sequenced in a study of cytomegalovirus exposure and HLA in healthy donors. Here immunoSEQ multiplex PCR was the method, and the copy in TCRdb shows in-frame clones only, minus some. The data show 120,000 to 150,000 clones, 75% to 90% seen once. Sequencing was done on a sample of PBMCs. Source of these receptors: a woman aged 25 to 39 in good health and CMV-seronegative. CDR3s leave out the opening cysteine and the closing phenylalanine or tryptophan.

>TRBV4-1|TRBJ2-5
ASSQGGTTFATETQY
>TRBV6-5|TRBJ2-5
ASSSGTGGGETQY
>TRBV19|TRBJ2-5
ASSIAREETQY
>TRBV27|TRBJ1-4
ASSRTGLNEKLF
>TRBV5-8|TRBJ2-2
ASSSANTGELF
>TRBV6-1|TRBJ1-1
ASSGPQGGHTEAF
>TRBV6-1|TRBJ1-5
ASSELRDQPQH
>TRBV7-9|TRBJ1-1
ASSQQGGAF
>TRBV7-2|TRBJ1-6
ASSLWAGSYNSPLH
>TRBV5-1|TRBJ2-3
ASSLLAGTSTDTQY
>TRBV9|TRBJ1-2
ASSGQGATSYGYT
>TRBV28|TRBJ1-4
ASSFRTGSNEKLF
>TRBV4-3|TRBJ2-7
ASSQDHRAYEQY
>TRBV5-4|TRBJ2-7
ASSLVSGLAYEQY
>TRBV16|TRBJ1-4
ASSQSRGGDEKLF
>TRBV7-2|TRBJ1-1
ASSSGLMNTEAF
>TRBV12-5|TRBJ2-3
ASGLVLSTVSTDTQY
>TRBV12-5|TRBJ2-7
ASGPGTGLYEQY
>TRBV5-6|TRBJ2-1
ASSPLPSGGRNEQF